The 19 T cell receptor beta chains below were found in one sample sequenced in a study of blood T cell repertoires in COVID-19. Clones were read by immunoSEQ multiplex PCR, and TCRdb kept only the in-frame ones, dropping some. The sample has a few hundred thousand clones, around 90% seen once; the top ten hold under 7.5%. Sequenced sample: peripheral blood. Receptors were obtained from a young man who had recovered from COVID-19.

The V gene is TRBV27, the J gene TRBJ1-2; perhaps TRBD1 as D (6 bases). CDR1 MNHEY and CDR2 SMNVEV come from the germline V gene (reference sequence). The CDR3 is made up of 13 amino acids. The ends were cut back, 5 bases at V and 4 bases at J, with 11 bases in the middle. CDR3 coding DNA: TGTGCCAGCAGTATTACAGGGACCTATGGCTACACCTTC. Amino acids: CASSITGTYGYTF.

This sequence joins TRBV12-3 or TRBV12-4 and TRBJ1-1; D gene unclear. The CDR3 extends over 13 amino acids. Deletions cut 3 bases from V and 6 bases from J, with 11 bases between. The CDR3 DNA is TGTGCCAGCAGTTTGGGTTGGGAGGCTGAAGCTTTCTTT. This translates into CASSLGWEAEAFF.

The chain couples TRBV6-5 to TRBJ1-1; D is unresolved. The CDR3 runs to 15 residues. V dropped 0 bases and J dropped 10 bases, with 18 bases sitting between them. Per germline, CDR1 MNHEY and CDR2 SVGAGI. The CDR3 coding sequence is TGTGCCAGCAGTTACTCGAACGGGATCGGGTCCGCAGCTTTCTTT. It specifies CASSYSNGIGSAAFF.

This chain uses TRBV7-2 with TRBJ1-1; TRBD1 is a possible D gene (5 bases). Germline V gives CDR1 SGHTA, CDR2 FQGNSA. The CDR3 contains 15 residues. Trimming pared 5 bases from V and 1 base from J, leaving 14 bases between. The CDR3 spells CASSITGQGNTEAFF. The CDR3 DNA reads as TGTGCCAGCAGCATAACCGGTCAGGGGAACACTGAAGCTTTCTTT. Together with reference TRBV7-2 and TRBJ1-1, the CDR3 gives the full variable domain: GAGVSQSPSNKVTEKGKDVELRCDPISGHTALYWYRQSLGQGLEFLIYFQGNSAPDKSGLPSDRFSAERTGGSVSTLTIQRTQQEDSAVYLCASSITGQGNTEAFFGQGTRLTVV.

The gene calls are TRBV6-5 and TRBJ1-1; 7 bases agree with TRBD1. Germline assignment: CDR1 MNHEY and CDR2 SVGAGI. The trim removed 2 bases at V and 8 bases at J, leaving 11 bases unmatched. This CDR3 is built from 15 residues. CDR3 in DNA: TGTGCCAGCAGTTACAACGGAGGGGGCCCCGGAGAAGCTTTCTTT. As protein: CASSYNGGGPGEAFF.

This chain links TRBV9 with TRBJ2-3, with 10 bases that match TRBD2. Trimming cost V 3 bases and J 1 base; bases outside gene matches: 5. The CDR3 spans 16 residues. Germline V lookup: CDR1 SGDLS, CDR2 YYNGEE. CDR3 bases: TGTGCCAGCAGCGGCCCCGGGACTAGCGGCACAGATACGCAGTATTTT. The encoded protein is CASSGPGTSGTDTQYF. The full variable domain, with the rest looked up from reference TRBV9 and TRBJ2-3, is DSGVTQTPKHLITATGQRVTLRCSPRSGDLSVYWYQQSLDQGLQFLIQYYNGEERAKGNILERFSAQQFPDLHSELNLSSLELGDSALYFCASSGPGTSGTDTQYFGPGTRLTVL.

This clone was seen only once. The chain recombines TRBV7-2 with TRBJ2-5; the match to TRBD2 covers 7 bases. Germline V gene sequence: CDR1 SGHTA, CDR2 FQGNSA. The CDR3 consists of 15 residues. The V segment lost 6 bases and the J segment 5 bases; nucleotides outside the gene matches: 12. CDR3 in amino acids: CASSLWEGRTETQYF. CDR3 nucleotide sequence: TGTGCCAGCAGTCTCTGGGAGGGACGAACGGAGACCCAGTACTTC.

The genes are TRBV5-5 and TRBJ2-5; 10 nucleotides match TRBD1. The J segment lost 1 base and the V segment lost 5 bases, leaving 17 bases of the junction unmatched. Germline CDR1 reads SGHKS; CDR2 reads YYEKEE (reference sequence). CDR3 length equals 19 residues. The CDR3 DNA follows: TGTGCCAGCAGTCTCCGGGACAGGGGCCTCCGGGGAGCCCAAGAGACCCAGTACTTC. Translating gives CASSLRDRGLRGAQETQYF.

Comment on this clone: A junction end diverges from the germline sequence, so it may reflect a read error. The chain carries TRBV7-7 and TRBJ2-7, with D possibly being TRBD2 (5 bases). Germline V gives CDR1 SSHAT, CDR2 FNYEAQ (reference sequence). The CDR3 totals 17 residues. CDR3 region: CASSLGPPGSSGNEQYF. CDR3 sequence (DNA): TGTGCTAGCAGCTTAGGGCCCCCCGGATCCTCGGGGAACGAGCAGTACTTC.

The J gene is TRBJ2-3, the V gene TRBV24-1; TRBD1 matches at 7 bases. V shed 3 bases and J 1 base; nucleotides not matched to a gene: 0. The CDR3 spans 14 residues. In germline, CDR1 is KGHDR, CDR2 SFDVKD. In DNA form, the CDR3 reads TGTGCCACCAGTGATACAGGGGGCACAGATACGCAGTATTTT. Translating gives CATSDTGGTDTQYF.

V and J are TRBV7-9 and TRBJ2-4, with a weak D call TRBD1 (6 bases). Trimming cost V 5 bases and J 1 base, with 15 bases left between them. CDR1 and CDR2 (germline): SEHNR, FQNEAQ (reference sequence). The CDR3 has 16 amino acids. The CDR3 DNA is TGTGCCAGCAGCCCTAGATCTCAGGGGGCCAAAAACATTCAGTACTTC. Its translation: CASSPRSQGAKNIQYF.

The chain joins TRBV5-8 to TRBJ1-1, with 7 bases fitting TRBD1. The junction had 17 bases not matched to a gene; V was cut back by 3 bases and J by 9 bases. The CDR3 is made up of 16 amino acids. The germline V gene encodes CDR1 SGHTS and CDR2 YDEGEE. The CDR3 DNA follows: TGTGCCAGCAGCTACGACAGGGTCGACCGGGATGGAAAAGCTTTCTTT. Protein product: CASSYDRVDRDGKAFF. Full variable domain (remainder filled in from reference TRBV5-8 and TRBJ1-1): EAGVTQSPTHLIKTRGQQATLRCSPISGHTSVYWYQQALGLGLQFLLWYDEGEERNRGNFPPRFSGRQFPNYSSELNVNALELEDSALYLCASSYDRVDRDGKAFFGQGTRLTVV.

Here the CDR3 DNA reads TGCAGCGTTGAAGATCGTAGGACAGGGGGCACTGGCTACACCTTC. This translates into CSVEDRRTGGTGYTF. The rearrangement links TRBV29-1 to TRBJ1-2; 11 positions agree with TRBD1. Germline CDR1 reads SQVTM; CDR2 reads ANQGSEA. Losses at the gene ends were 0 bases for V and 7 bases for J; bases not matched to a gene: 7. The CDR3 contains 15 residues.

The chain employs TRBV6-5 and TRBJ1-6; D call uncertain. Germline V lookup: CDR1 MNHEY, CDR2 SVGAGI. V was pared by 2 bases and J by 5 bases, with 7 bases between. The CDR3 consists of 14 residues. In DNA, the CDR3 is TGTGCCAGCAGTTACGTTGGCAATAATTCACCCCTCCACTTT. Amino acids: CASSYVGNNSPLHF.

V gene TRBV5-6 combines with J gene TRBJ1-1, with D maybe TRBD1 (5 bases). V lost 4 bases, J lost 0 bases, and 10 bases lay in between. The CDR3 spans 14 residues. In germline, CDR1 is SGHDT, CDR2 YYEEEE. This CDR3 is CASSRGLMNTEAFF. CDR3 coding DNA: TGTGCCAGCAGCAGGGGCCTTATGAACACTGAAGCTTTCTTT. The full variable domain, completed using reference TRBV5-6 and TRBJ1-1, is DAGVTQSPTHLIKTRGQQVTLRCSPKSGHDTVSWYQQALGQGPQFIFQYYEEEERQRGNFPDRFSGHQFPNYSSELNVNALLLGDSALYLCASSRGLMNTEAFFGQGTRLTVV.

The genes are TRBV7-9 and TRBJ2-1; tentatively, D is TRBD2 (7 bases). Germline V gives CDR1 SEHNR, CDR2 FQNEAQ (reference sequence). V shed 1 base and J shed 5 bases, with 9 bases lying between them. This CDR3 is 14 amino acids long. CDR3 in DNA: TGTGCCAGCAGCTTAGGCGGGGGCGACAATGAGCAGTTCTTC. It translates to CASSLGGGDNEQFF.

CDR3 in amino acids: CASSLAGQGFWETQYF. The CDR3 nucleotides read TGTGCCAGCAGCTTGGCGGGTCAGGGGTTTTGGGAGACCCAGTACTTC. The gene calls are TRBV5-8 and TRBJ2-5, with D possibly matching TRBD1 (6 bases). CDR1 is SGHTS and CDR2 is YDEGEE in the germline V gene. Trimming took off 0 bases at V and 5 bases at J, with 17 bases between the two ends. The CDR3 contains 16 residues.

The V gene is TRBV9, the J gene TRBJ2-2; 7 positions agree with TRBD2. This CDR3 spans 16 amino acids. The trim removed 4 bases at V and 0 bases at J, leaving 6 bases unmatched. From germline, CDR1 is SGDLS and CDR2 YYNGEE. The CDR3 DNA is TGTGCCAGCAGCTCTCGACTAGCTACGAACACCGGGGAGCTGTTTTTT. It encodes CASSSRLATNTGELFF.

The rearrangement links TRBV6-2 or TRBV6-3 to TRBJ2-3, with TRBD1 identical over 8 bases. V trimming: 2 bases; J trimming: 3 bases; junction bases outside the gene matches: 4. This CDR3 region has 15 residues. Per the germline V gene, CDR1 is MNHEY and CDR2 is SVGEGT. As DNA, the CDR3 is TGTGCCAGCAGTTACCCGACAGGGGTAACAGATACGCAGTATTTT. Encoded protein: CASSYPTGVTDTQYF.